The T cell receptor (beta chain) under discussion was sequenced for a study of T cell responses to AZD1222 COVID-19 vaccine. Broader study findings: Only a handful of individuals given AZD1222 were seropositive at baseline.

V was clipped by 7 bases and J by 5 bases, with 21 bases between them. This CDR3 contains 15 residues. Germline CDR1 and CDR2: MDHEN and SYDVKM. Sequenced by immunoSEQ multiplex PCR; TCRdb stores in-frame clones only, minus some. This sample has roughly 120,000 clones, with roughly nine tenths found just once. About this clone itself: Its antigen is currently unknown.

The source is an adult in good health. The sequencing here drew on peripheral blood, taken on day 0 of AZD1222 vaccination. The V call is TRBV28, the J call TRBJ2-7, with D perhaps TRBD1 or TRBD2 (6 bases each). In DNA, the CDR3 is TGTGCCAGCAATGTTAGGGGGGCGGGGAGTCACGAGCAGTACTTC. This sequence encodes CASNVRGAGSHEQYF.